This paragraph reports one TCR beta chain. It has no known antigen specificity. Within one base of it there is no much larger clone, and no base qualities were kept. The collaborating institutions used their own protocols to collect whole blood in K2EDTA tubes. For TCRbeta analysis, collaborator samples were shipped as frozen whole blood, as isolated PBMCs, or as DNA extracted from either sample type. The sample is drawn from a study of blood T cell repertoires in COVID-19 (dated by TCRdb to between 2020 and 2021). For context, the study as a whole: Samples covering the acute and convalescent phases of COVID-19 were provided by collaborators in the United States, Italy and Spain. The prospective study material was composed of cDNA or gDNA derived from T cells, B-cell-depleted T cells, or PBMCs. Subjects who had been exposed to COVID-19, were actively infected with it, or had recovered from it provided the deeply sampled blood TCRbeta repertoires that made up the dataset. The repertoires were released in a freely available public database meant as a resource for research on the immune response to SARS-CoV-2. The samples were drawn from the first 160 participants of the ongoing ImmuneRACE study and from more than 1,000 subjects provided by 6 global collaborators. Sample metadata almost always included a de-identified subject ID, COVID-19 status, age in years and sex. Where available, HLA class I and class II types were taken from metadata supplied by the sample provider and were not determined by assay-based typing.

The immunoSEQ Assay, a bias-controlled multiplex PCR, was used to amplify TCRbeta CDR3 regions from genomic DNA. The original methods were these. The number of nucleated cells in each sample was estimated from the amplification of reference gene primers within the assay. Sequence reads were collapsed and filtered to measure the absolute abundance of every unique TCRbeta CDR3 rearrangement. For each sample, productive Simpson clonality was calculated by taking the square root of Simpson's diversity index across productive rearrangements. TCRdb carries this immuneACCESS record with in-frame sequences only. Its versions omit some clonotypes, under half of them owing to an unresolved V gene in the studies checked, with the rest unexplained. Clone size and V and J calls were adopted from that table, with D and trimming inferred from the DNA. This sample lists 200,000 to 300,000 clones; around four fifths were detected once. Jointly, the top ten make up over 5.5% of the sample.

CDR1 and CDR2 (WSHSY, SAAADI) derive from the germline V gene. The CDR3 spans 13 residues, from the cysteine through the phenylalanine. The DNA shown is the 39-base CDR3, in frame from base 1. Trimmed from V: 4 bases; trimmed from J: 5 bases; junction bases lacking a gene match: 4. Broader findings and caveats from the paper: The quantity of clinical and demographic metadata differed by source and by participant and was supplied without curation.

The receptor's source is a woman aged 60-75 years with active or convalescent COVID-19. The chain uses TRBV10-2 and TRBJ2-5; a stretch of 7 junction bases matches TRBD1. Sequencing used peripheral blood. At the DNA level, the sequence is TGCGCCAGCAGTGGGGACAGTTGGGAGACCCAGTACTTC. This yields the protein CASSGDSWETQYF.